This TCR beta chain was obtained from a study of T cell clonotyping in hematopoietic cell transplantation. Assay: immunoSEQ multiplex PCR; the TCRdb copy retains only in-frame clones and omits some. Of some 29,000 clones listed, around 90% are singletons. This receptor was obtained from a female patient aged 45-65 years who had an allogeneic stem cell transplant from a related donor, so the T cells may come from the graft donor. Some clones in this sample may be carry-over from other donors' samples. The sequenced sample was PBMCs, obtained 100 days after allogeneic stem cell transplant.

The DNA of the CDR3 is TGTGCCAGCAGCCCGGGACAGGGGAGCTCCTACGAGCAGTACTTC. Its protein product is CASSPGQGSSYEQYF. The rearrangement links TRBV11-3 to TRBJ2-7, with 10 bases fitting TRBD1. Germline CDR1 reads SGHNT; CDR2 reads YENEEA. The CDR3 loop spans 15 amino acids. Trimming removed 5 bases from V and 0 bases from J; junction bases left unmatched: 4.